Listed below are T cell receptor beta chains from one sample, sequenced in a study of T-cell memory formation after mild COVID-19. In TCRdb, the 5' RACE reads were re-called with MiXCR into one record per CDR3 protein. The table lists approximately 400,000 distinct CDR3 sequences, 24% of them singletons. Sample: PBMCs or a T cell subset sorted from them (not recorded which). These receptors were obtained from an adult woman who had mild COVID-19 (a few samples of this study predate the infection). Cell type and time point are not known. Both conserved end residues are part of each CDR3. The D gene is left open where the match is weak. Part of the rows lack a size; the others show once, few, many or a class for expanded clones.

d_call: -; cdr3_length: 16; clone_size: -; v_call: TRBV9; j_call: TRBJ2-5; cdr3_aa: CASSQRGGGGRETQYF; cdr3_nt: TGTGCCAGCAGCCAAAGAGGGGGAGGGGGCCGAGAGACCCAGTACTTC
d_call: TRBD1; cdr3_length: 14; clone_size: few; v_call: TRBV7-6; j_call: TRBJ2-7; cdr3_aa: CASSSGTGGSEQYF; cdr3_nt: TGTGCCAGCAGCTCCGGGACAGGCGGTTCCGAGCAGTACTTC
d_call: -; cdr3_length: 13; clone_size: -; v_call: TRBV24-1; j_call: TRBJ1-2; cdr3_aa: CATSVGQGQGYTF; cdr3_nt: TGTGCCACCAGTGTCGGGCAGGGGCAAGGCTACACCTTC
d_call: -; cdr3_length: 14; clone_size: few; v_call: TRBV7-2; j_call: TRBJ2-3; cdr3_aa: CATQERPITDTQYF; cdr3_nt: TGTGCCACCCAAGAGCGGCCGATCACAGATACGCAGTATTTT
d_call: -; cdr3_length: 17; clone_size: -; v_call: TRBV24-1; j_call: TRBJ2-1; cdr3_aa: CATSDTSLVYRSNEQFF; cdr3_nt: TGTGCCACCAGTGATACCTCGCTTGTGTACAGAAGCAATGAGCAGTTCTTC
d_call: -; cdr3_length: 14; clone_size: -; v_call: TRBV2; j_call: TRBJ1-2; cdr3_aa: CASSPLKRTSGYTF; cdr3_nt: TGTGCCAGCAGTCCATTAAAGAGGACATCCGGCTACACCTTC
d_call: TRBD1; cdr3_length: 16; clone_size: few; v_call: TRBV20-1; j_call: TRBJ1-2; cdr3_aa: CSANGAFRTGPYGYTF; cdr3_nt: TGCAGTGCCAACGGGGCCTTTAGGACAGGGCCCTATGGCTACACCTTC
d_call: TRBD1; cdr3_length: 13; clone_size: many; v_call: TRBV30; j_call: TRBJ1-5; cdr3_aa: CAWSVSGGKPQHF; cdr3_nt: TGTGCCTGGAGTGTATCAGGGGGCAAGCCCCAGCATTTT
d_call: -; cdr3_length: 13; clone_size: -; v_call: TRBV6-4; j_call: TRBJ2-1; cdr3_aa: CASSDWGGNEQFF; cdr3_nt: TGTGCCAGCAGTGACTGGGGTGGCAATGAGCAGTTCTTC
d_call: -; cdr3_length: 14; clone_size: few; v_call: TRBV5-1; j_call: TRBJ2-1; cdr3_aa: CASSGAVAHNEQFF; cdr3_nt: TGCGCCAGCAGTGGGGCAGTGGCCCACAATGAGCAGTTCTTC
d_call: TRBD2; cdr3_length: 17; clone_size: -; v_call: TRBV4-1; j_call: TRBJ2-1; cdr3_aa: CASSRAGLVYSYNEQFF; cdr3_nt: TGCGCCAGCAGCCGAGCGGGACTTGTCTACTCCTACAATGAGCAGTTCTTC
d_call: -; cdr3_length: 14; clone_size: few; v_call: TRBV6-2/TRBV6-3; j_call: TRBJ2-1; cdr3_aa: CASSPLLLGNEQFF; cdr3_nt: TGTGCCAGCAGTCCCCTCCTCTTGGGCAATGAGCAGTTCTTC
d_call: -; cdr3_length: 13; clone_size: few; v_call: TRBV12-3/TRBV12-4; j_call: TRBJ2-7; cdr3_aa: CASSLYAHYEQYF; cdr3_nt: TGTGCCAGCAGTTTGTACGCTCACTACGAGCAGTACTTC
d_call: -; cdr3_length: 15; clone_size: -; v_call: TRBV5-6; j_call: TRBJ1-2; cdr3_aa: CASSLYRGFNYGYTF; cdr3_nt: TGTGCCAGCAGCTTGTATAGGGGATTCAACTATGGCTACACCTTC
d_call: -; cdr3_length: 13; clone_size: -; v_call: TRBV29-1; j_call: TRBJ2-7; cdr3_aa: CSVLLAGPYEQYF; cdr3_nt: TGCAGCGTCCTCCTCGCAGGGCCCTACGAGCAGTACTTC
d_call: TRBD2; cdr3_length: 16; clone_size: few; v_call: TRBV6-5; j_call: TRBJ2-7; cdr3_aa: CASSYSGLAEFYEQYF; cdr3_nt: TGTGCCAGCAGTTACTCGGGACTAGCGGAATTCTACGAGCAGTACTTC
d_call: -; cdr3_length: 14; clone_size: -; v_call: TRBV12-3/TRBV12-4; j_call: TRBJ1-2; cdr3_aa: CASSARGSGYGYTF; cdr3_nt: TGTGCCAGCAGCGCCCGGGGGTCGGGGTATGGCTACACCTTC
d_call: -; cdr3_length: 18; clone_size: few; v_call: TRBV24-1; j_call: TRBJ2-1; cdr3_aa: CATSDSDGGSGSYNEQFF; cdr3_nt: TGTGCCACCAGTGACTCTGACGGGGGCTCAGGCTCCTACAATGAGCAGTTCTTC
d_call: -; cdr3_length: 12; clone_size: -; v_call: TRBV30; j_call: TRBJ1-2; cdr3_aa: CAWRDLNYGYTF; cdr3_nt: TGTGCCTGGAGGGACCTGAACTATGGCTACACCTTC
d_call: TRBD1; cdr3_length: 14; clone_size: -; v_call: TRBV20-1; j_call: TRBJ2-1; cdr3_aa: CSARGTGRVSEQFF; cdr3_nt: TGCAGTGCTAGAGGGACAGGTAGGGTGAGTGAGCAGTTCTTC
d_call: -; cdr3_length: 14; clone_size: -; v_call: TRBV7-9; j_call: TRBJ1-1; cdr3_aa: CASSQQQTNTEAFF; cdr3_nt: TGTGCCAGCAGCCAACAGCAGACGAACACTGAAGCTTTCTTT
d_call: -; cdr3_length: 14; clone_size: -; v_call: TRBV5-1; j_call: TRBJ1-4; cdr3_aa: CASSLSGLSEKLFF; cdr3_nt: TGCGCCAGCAGCTTGTCTGGGCTGAGTGAAAAACTGTTTTTT
d_call: -; cdr3_length: 15; clone_size: -; v_call: TRBV19; j_call: TRBJ2-1; cdr3_aa: CASSIWGSSYNEQFF; cdr3_nt: TGTGCCAGTAGTATTTGGGGGAGCTCCTACAATGAGCAGTTCTTC
d_call: -; cdr3_length: 11; clone_size: -; v_call: TRBV12-3/TRBV12-4; j_call: TRBJ2-1; cdr3_aa: CASSFNNEQFF; cdr3_nt: TGTGCCAGCAGTTTCAACAATGAGCAGTTCTTC
d_call: TRBD1; cdr3_length: 14; clone_size: few; v_call: TRBV18; j_call: TRBJ2-7; cdr3_aa: CASSQGDSPYEQYF; cdr3_nt: TGTGCCAGCTCACAGGGGGACAGTCCCTACGAGCAGTACTTC
d_call: -; cdr3_length: 17; clone_size: -; v_call: TRBV12-3/TRBV12-4; j_call: TRBJ2-4; cdr3_aa: CASSSHDPRLAKNIQYF; cdr3_nt: TGTGCCAGCAGTTCGCACGATCCGCGTTTGGCCAAAAACATTCAGTACTTC
d_call: -; cdr3_length: 16; clone_size: few; v_call: TRBV6-6; j_call: TRBJ2-7; cdr3_aa: CASSYSGGREPYEQYF; cdr3_nt: TGTGCCAGCAGTTACTCAGGGGGGCGGGAGCCCTACGAGCAGTACTTC
d_call: -; cdr3_length: 13; clone_size: -; v_call: TRBV6-5; j_call: TRBJ1-2; cdr3_aa: CASSYSSDYGYTF; cdr3_nt: TGTGCCAGCAGTTACTCGTCGGACTATGGCTACACCTTC
d_call: -; cdr3_length: 13; clone_size: -; v_call: TRBV18; j_call: TRBJ1-1; cdr3_aa: CASSPAGTTEAFF; cdr3_nt: TGTGCCAGCTCACCAGCAGGGACCACTGAAGCTTTCTTT
d_call: -; cdr3_length: 17; clone_size: few; v_call: TRBV3-1; j_call: TRBJ2-4; cdr3_aa: CASSLLRGASTANIQYF; cdr3_nt: TGTGCCAGCAGCCTCCTCAGAGGGGCTAGTACGGCAAACATTCAGTACTTC
d_call: -; cdr3_length: 14; clone_size: few; v_call: TRBV7-2; j_call: TRBJ2-5; cdr3_aa: CASSLVPYQETQYF; cdr3_nt: TGTGCCAGCAGCTTAGTACCGTACCAAGAGACCCAGTACTTC
d_call: -; cdr3_length: 15; clone_size: -; v_call: TRBV2; j_call: TRBJ2-1; cdr3_aa: CASSDSEVLGNEQFF; cdr3_nt: TGTGCCAGCAGTGACTCAGAAGTTTTGGGCAATGAGCAGTTCTTC
d_call: TRBD2; cdr3_length: 18; clone_size: -; v_call: TRBV11-1; j_call: TRBJ2-1; cdr3_aa: CASSYRTSGGVSYNEQFF; cdr3_nt: TGTGCCAGCAGCTATCGGACTAGCGGGGGGGTCTCCTACAATGAGCAGTTCTTC
d_call: -; cdr3_length: 14; clone_size: -; v_call: TRBV5-1; j_call: TRBJ1-1; cdr3_aa: CASCATGLNTEAFF; cdr3_nt: TGCGCCAGCTGTGCTACCGGGTTAAACACTGAAGCTTTCTTT
d_call: -; cdr3_length: 14; clone_size: few; v_call: TRBV9; j_call: TRBJ2-7; cdr3_aa: CASSVGQRLYEQYF; cdr3_nt: TGTGCCAGCAGCGTTGGCCAGAGGCTCTACGAGCAGTACTTC
d_call: TRBD1; cdr3_length: 14; clone_size: few; v_call: TRBV20-1; j_call: TRBJ1-4; cdr3_aa: CSAVLRGLDEKLFF; cdr3_nt: TGCAGTGCCGTCCTCAGGGGGTTAGATGAAAAACTGTTTTTT
d_call: -; cdr3_length: 18; clone_size: few; v_call: TRBV5-1; j_call: TRBJ2-3; cdr3_aa: CASSLVGNAYSSTDTQYF; cdr3_nt: TGCGCCAGCAGCTTGGTAGGCAACGCCTATTCTAGCACAGATACGCAGTATTTT
d_call: -; cdr3_length: 15; clone_size: -; v_call: TRBV20-1; j_call: TRBJ2-1; cdr3_aa: CSARVGGGSYNEQFF; cdr3_nt: TGCAGTGCTAGAGTTGGAGGGGGCTCCTACAATGAGCAGTTCTTC
d_call: -; cdr3_length: 14; clone_size: few; v_call: TRBV5-1; j_call: TRBJ1-2; cdr3_aa: CASRSDRSNYGYTF; cdr3_nt: TGCGCCAGCAGGTCTGACAGGTCTAACTATGGCTACACCTTC
d_call: -; cdr3_length: 15; clone_size: -; v_call: TRBV19; j_call: TRBJ1-5; cdr3_aa: CASSIGPSGNQPQHF; cdr3_nt: TGTGCCAGTAGTATTGGACCTTCGGGCAATCAGCCCCAGCATTTT
d_call: TRBD1; cdr3_length: 16; clone_size: few; v_call: TRBV6-1; j_call: TRBJ2-4; cdr3_aa: CGSSAEGARAKNIQYF; cdr3_nt: TGTGGCAGCAGTGCCGAGGGGGCGCGGGCCAAAAACATTCAGTACTTC
d_call: -; cdr3_length: 15; clone_size: -; v_call: TRBV5-1; j_call: TRBJ1-1; cdr3_aa: CASTLSGGLYTEAFF; cdr3_nt: TGCGCCAGCACCCTTTCCGGCGGGCTTTACACTGAAGCTTTCTTT
d_call: TRBD1; cdr3_length: 15; clone_size: few; v_call: TRBV5-1; j_call: TRBJ2-1; cdr3_aa: CASSTGTGDYNEQFF; cdr3_nt: TGCGCCAGCAGCACGGGGACAGGGGACTACAATGAGCAGTTCTTC
d_call: -; cdr3_length: 16; clone_size: -; v_call: TRBV7-2; j_call: TRBJ1-4; cdr3_aa: CASSTPPGSTNEKLFF; cdr3_nt: TGTGCCAGCAGCACCCCACCCGGGAGCACGAATGAAAAACTGTTTTTT
d_call: -; cdr3_length: 13; clone_size: -; v_call: TRBV7-9; j_call: TRBJ2-7; cdr3_aa: CASIIPESYEQYF; cdr3_nt: TGTGCCAGCATCATACCCGAGTCCTACGAGCAGTACTTC
d_call: -; cdr3_length: 14; clone_size: -; v_call: TRBV5-1; j_call: TRBJ1-1; cdr3_aa: CASSFRDMNTEAFF; cdr3_nt: TGCGCCAGCAGCTTCAGGGACATGAACACTGAAGCTTTCTTT
d_call: -; cdr3_length: 14; clone_size: many; v_call: TRBV7-9; j_call: TRBJ1-1; cdr3_aa: CASSLSGGTGEAFF; cdr3_nt: TGTGCCAGCAGCTTAAGCGGTGGAACCGGTGAAGCTTTCTTT
d_call: TRBD1; cdr3_length: 15; clone_size: few; v_call: TRBV2; j_call: TRBJ2-1; cdr3_aa: CASSGARGHGNEQFF; cdr3_nt: TGTGCCAGCAGTGGGGCGAGGGGGCACGGGAATGAGCAGTTCTTC
d_call: TRBD2; cdr3_length: 19; clone_size: once; v_call: TRBV11-3; j_call: TRBJ2-2; cdr3_aa: CASSLAPGKRERNTGELFF; cdr3_nt: TGTGCCAGCAGCTTAGCCCCGGGAAAGCGGGAGCGCAACACCGGGGAGCTGTTTTTT
d_call: -; cdr3_length: 16; clone_size: once; v_call: TRBV2; j_call: TRBJ2-2; cdr3_aa: CASREDPGTATGELFF; cdr3_nt: TGTGCCAGCAGAGAAGACCCCGGGACCGCAACCGGGGAGCTGTTTTTT
d_call: -; cdr3_length: 15; clone_size: -; v_call: TRBV27; j_call: TRBJ2-7; cdr3_aa: CASSLANSPTYEQYF; cdr3_nt: TGTGCCAGCAGTTTGGCTAACTCGCCTACCTACGAGCAGTACTTC
d_call: -; cdr3_length: 14; clone_size: many; v_call: TRBV6-2/TRBV6-3; j_call: TRBJ2-1; cdr3_aa: CASSPSASYNEQFF; cdr3_nt: TGTGCCAGCAGTCCTAGCGCTTCCTACAATGAGCAGTTCTTC
d_call: TRBD2; cdr3_length: 15; clone_size: -; v_call: TRBV5-1; j_call: TRBJ2-1; cdr3_aa: CASSLQGLAGGEQFF; cdr3_nt: TGCGCCAGCAGTTTACAGGGACTAGCGGGGGGTGAGCAGTTCTTC
d_call: -; cdr3_length: 13; clone_size: many; v_call: TRBV7-9; j_call: TRBJ2-7; cdr3_aa: CASSLGHSYEQYF; cdr3_nt: TGTGCCAGCAGCTTAGGCCACTCCTACGAGCAGTACTTC
d_call: TRBD1; cdr3_length: 16; clone_size: few; v_call: TRBV15; j_call: TRBJ1-5; cdr3_aa: CATSGGPSGGNQPQHF; cdr3_nt: TGTGCCACCTCAGGGGGCCCGTCGGGGGGCAATCAGCCCCAGCATTTT
d_call: TRBD1; cdr3_length: 16; clone_size: -; v_call: TRBV10-3; j_call: TRBJ2-1; cdr3_aa: CAISEDRGTPYNEQFF; cdr3_nt: TGTGCCATCAGTGAGGACAGGGGAACTCCTTACAATGAGCAGTTCTTC
d_call: -; cdr3_length: 13; clone_size: few; v_call: TRBV12-3/TRBV12-4; j_call: TRBJ1-2; cdr3_aa: CASSLYRFYGYTF; cdr3_nt: TGTGCCAGCAGTTTATACAGATTTTATGGCTACACCTTC